This TCR beta chain was obtained from a study of blood T cell repertoires in COVID-19. V was cut by 4 bases and J by 4 bases, with 19 bases left in between. The CDR3 covers 16 residues. Germline V CDR1 and CDR2: SGHNT, YYREEE (reference sequence). Libraries were prepared by immunoSEQ multiplex PCR; TCRdb keeps only in-frame clonotypes and omits some of them. The sample includes roughly 200,000 clones, 83% of them seen just once. This sequence originates from a woman in her forties or fifties who had been exposed to COVID-19. The sequencing input was PBMCs or T cells enriched from blood (not recorded which). This rearrangement joins TRBV5-4 to TRBJ2-3, with D uncertain. CDR3 residues: CASSPVGAGTADTQYF. CDR3 nucleotide sequence: TGTGCCAGCAGCCCCGTCGGTGCAGGAACAGCAGATACGCAGTATTTT. Combining the CDR3 with reference TRBV5-4 and TRBJ2-3 gives the whole variable domain ETGVTQSPTHLIKTRGQQVTLRCSSQSGHNTVSWYQQALGQGPQFIFQYYREEENGRGNFPPRFSGLQFPNYSSELNVNALELDDSALYLCASSPVGAGTADTQYFGPGTRLTVL.